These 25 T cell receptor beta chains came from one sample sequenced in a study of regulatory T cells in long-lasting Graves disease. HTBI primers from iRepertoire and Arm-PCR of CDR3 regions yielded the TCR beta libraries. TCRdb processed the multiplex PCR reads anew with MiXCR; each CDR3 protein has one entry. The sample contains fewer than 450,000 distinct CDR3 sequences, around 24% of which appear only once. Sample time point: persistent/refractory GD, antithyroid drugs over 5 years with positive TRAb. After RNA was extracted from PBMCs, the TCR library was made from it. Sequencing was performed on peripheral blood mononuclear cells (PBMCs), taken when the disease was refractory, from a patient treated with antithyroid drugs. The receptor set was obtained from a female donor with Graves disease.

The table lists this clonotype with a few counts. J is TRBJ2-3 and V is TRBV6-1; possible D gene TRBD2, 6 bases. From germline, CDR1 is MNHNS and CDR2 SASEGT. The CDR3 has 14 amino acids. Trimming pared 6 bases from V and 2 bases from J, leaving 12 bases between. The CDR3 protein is CASSQDYPTDTQYF. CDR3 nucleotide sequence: TGTGCCAGCAGCCAGGACTACCCCACAGATACGCAGTATTTT.

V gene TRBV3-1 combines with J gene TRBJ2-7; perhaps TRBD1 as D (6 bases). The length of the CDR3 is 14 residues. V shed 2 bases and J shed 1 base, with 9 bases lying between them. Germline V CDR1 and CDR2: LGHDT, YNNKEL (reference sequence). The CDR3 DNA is TGTGCCAGCAGCCAACGCAGGGGATCCTACGAGCAGTACTTC. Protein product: CASSQRRGSYEQYF.

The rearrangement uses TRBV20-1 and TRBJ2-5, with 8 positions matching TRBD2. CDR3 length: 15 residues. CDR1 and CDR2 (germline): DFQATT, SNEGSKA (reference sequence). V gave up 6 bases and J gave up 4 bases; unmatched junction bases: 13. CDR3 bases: TGCAGTGCCAGCCCCCTAGCGGGTCAAGGAGAGACCCAGTACTTC. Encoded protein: CSASPLAGQGETQYF.

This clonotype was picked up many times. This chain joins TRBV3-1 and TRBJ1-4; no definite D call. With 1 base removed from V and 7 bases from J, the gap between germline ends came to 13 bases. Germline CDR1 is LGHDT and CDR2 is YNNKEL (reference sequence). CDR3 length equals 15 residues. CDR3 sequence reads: CASSQVNSHPEKLFF. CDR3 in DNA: TGTGCCAGCAGCCAAGTGAACAGTCACCCTGAAAAACTGTTTTTT.

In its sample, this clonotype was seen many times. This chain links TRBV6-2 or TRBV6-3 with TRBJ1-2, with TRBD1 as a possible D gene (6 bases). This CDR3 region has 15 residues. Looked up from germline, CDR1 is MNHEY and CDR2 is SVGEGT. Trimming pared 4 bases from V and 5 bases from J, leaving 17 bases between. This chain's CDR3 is CASSSTLGARYGYTF. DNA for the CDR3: TGTGCCAGCAGTTCGACGTTGGGGGCCCGGTATGGCTACACCTTC.

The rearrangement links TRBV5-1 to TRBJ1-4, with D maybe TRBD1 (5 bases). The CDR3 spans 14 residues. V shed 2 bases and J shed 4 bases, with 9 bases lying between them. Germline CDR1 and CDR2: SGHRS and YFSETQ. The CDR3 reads CASSFRQGNEKLFF. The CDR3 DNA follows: TGCGCCAGCAGCTTCCGCCAGGGTAATGAAAAACTGTTTTTT.

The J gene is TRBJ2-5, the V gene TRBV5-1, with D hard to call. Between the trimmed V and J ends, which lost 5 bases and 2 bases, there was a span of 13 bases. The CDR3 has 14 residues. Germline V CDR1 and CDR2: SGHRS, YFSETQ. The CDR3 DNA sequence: TGCGCCAGCAGGTCGTCCAGCCGTCAAGAGACCCAGTACTTC. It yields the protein CASRSSSRQETQYF. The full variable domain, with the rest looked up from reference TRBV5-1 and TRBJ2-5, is KAGVTQTPRYLIKTRGQQVTLSCSPISGHRSVSWYQQTPGQGLQFLFEYFSETQRNKGNFPGRFSGRQFSNSRSEMNVSTLELGDSALYLCASRSSSRQETQYFGPGTRLLVL.

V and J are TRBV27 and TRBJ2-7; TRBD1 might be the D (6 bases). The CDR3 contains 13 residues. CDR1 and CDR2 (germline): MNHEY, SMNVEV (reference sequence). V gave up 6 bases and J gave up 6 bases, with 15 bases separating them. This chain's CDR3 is CASRLTGTGEQYF. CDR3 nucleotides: TGTGCCAGCAGACTGACAGGAACGGGCGAGCAGTACTTC.

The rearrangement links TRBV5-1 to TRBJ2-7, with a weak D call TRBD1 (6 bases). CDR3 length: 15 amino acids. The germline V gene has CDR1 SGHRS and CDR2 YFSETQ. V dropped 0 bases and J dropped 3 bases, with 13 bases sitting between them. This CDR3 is CASSLGPGEIYEQYF. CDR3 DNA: TGCGCCAGCAGCTTGGGTCCAGGGGAGATCTACGAGCAGTACTTC.

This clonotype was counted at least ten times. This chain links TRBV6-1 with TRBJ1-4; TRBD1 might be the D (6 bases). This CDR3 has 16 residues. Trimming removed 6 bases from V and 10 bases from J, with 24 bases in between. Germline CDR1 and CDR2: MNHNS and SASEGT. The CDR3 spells CASSPQSDRGWGKLFF. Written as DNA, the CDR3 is TGTGCCAGCAGCCCACAATCGGACAGAGGATGGGGAAAACTGTTTTTT.

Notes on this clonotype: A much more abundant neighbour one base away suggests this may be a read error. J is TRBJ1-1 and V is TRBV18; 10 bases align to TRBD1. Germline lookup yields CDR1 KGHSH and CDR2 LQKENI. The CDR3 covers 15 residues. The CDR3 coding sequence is TGTGCCAGCTCACGGGGACAGGGGTCGAACACTGAAGCTTCCTTT. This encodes CASSRGQGSNTEASF.

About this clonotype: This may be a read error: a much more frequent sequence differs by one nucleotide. CDR3 protein: CATSLTELREQHF. The DNA for the CDR3 is TGTGCCACCAGTCTCACAGAGCTACGAGAGCAGCACTTC. The chain has TRBV15 and TRBJ2-7, with unresolved D. The CDR3 loop spans 13 amino acids. Germline CDR1 and CDR2: LNHNV and YYDKDF (reference sequence).

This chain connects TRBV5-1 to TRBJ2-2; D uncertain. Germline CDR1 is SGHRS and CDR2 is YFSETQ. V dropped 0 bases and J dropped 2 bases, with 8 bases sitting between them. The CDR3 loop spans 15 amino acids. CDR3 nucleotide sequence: TGCGCCAGCAGCTTGGCGGTGACTAACACCGGGGAGCTGTTTTTT. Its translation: CASSLAVTNTGELFF.

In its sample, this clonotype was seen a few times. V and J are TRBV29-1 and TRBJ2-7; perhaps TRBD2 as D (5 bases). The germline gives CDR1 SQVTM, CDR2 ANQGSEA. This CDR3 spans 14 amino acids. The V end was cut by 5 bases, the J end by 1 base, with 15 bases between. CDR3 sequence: CSVFGEQRSYEQYF. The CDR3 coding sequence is TGCAGCGTTTTTGGGGAGCAGAGGTCCTACGAGCAGTACTTC.

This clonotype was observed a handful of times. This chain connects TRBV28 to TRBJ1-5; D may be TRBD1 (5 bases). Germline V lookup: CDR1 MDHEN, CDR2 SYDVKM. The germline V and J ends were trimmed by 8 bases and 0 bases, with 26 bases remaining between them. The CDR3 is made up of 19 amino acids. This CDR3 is CASEPPPGPRLGSNQPQHF. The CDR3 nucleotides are TGTGCCAGCGAACCTCCCCCGGGGCCCCGCTTGGGTAGCAATCAGCCCCAGCATTTT.

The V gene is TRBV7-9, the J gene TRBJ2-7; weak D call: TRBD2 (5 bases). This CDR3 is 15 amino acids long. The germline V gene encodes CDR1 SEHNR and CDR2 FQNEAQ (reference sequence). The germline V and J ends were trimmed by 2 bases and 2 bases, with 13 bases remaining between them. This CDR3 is CASSLTDGGTYEQYF. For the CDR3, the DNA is TGTGCCAGCAGCTTAACAGACGGAGGAACCTACGAGCAGTACTTC.

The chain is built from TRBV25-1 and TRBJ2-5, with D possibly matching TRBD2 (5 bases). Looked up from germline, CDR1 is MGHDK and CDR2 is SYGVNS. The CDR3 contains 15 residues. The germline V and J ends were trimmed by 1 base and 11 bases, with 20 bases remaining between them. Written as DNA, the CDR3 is TGTGCCAGCAGTGAATCACCAGGCATCGGGGATGAGCAGTACTTC. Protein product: CASSESPGIGDEQYF.

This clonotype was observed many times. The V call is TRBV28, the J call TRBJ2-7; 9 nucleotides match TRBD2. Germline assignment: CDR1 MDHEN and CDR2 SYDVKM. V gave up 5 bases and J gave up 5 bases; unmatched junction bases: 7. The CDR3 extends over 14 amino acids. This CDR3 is CASSPLAGANEQYF. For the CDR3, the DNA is TGTGCCAGCAGTCCTTTAGCGGGAGCCAACGAGCAGTACTTC.

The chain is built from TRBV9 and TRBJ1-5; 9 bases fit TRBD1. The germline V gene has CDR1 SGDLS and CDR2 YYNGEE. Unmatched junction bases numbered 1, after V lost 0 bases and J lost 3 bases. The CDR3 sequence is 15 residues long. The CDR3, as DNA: TGTGCCAGCAGCGTAGGGGACAGGGACAATCAGCCCCAGCATTTT. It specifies CASSVGDRDNQPQHF.

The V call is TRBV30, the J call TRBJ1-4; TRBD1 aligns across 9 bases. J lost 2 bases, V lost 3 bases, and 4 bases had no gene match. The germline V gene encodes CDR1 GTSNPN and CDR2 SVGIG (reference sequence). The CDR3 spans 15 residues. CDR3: CAWREGQGTNEKLFF. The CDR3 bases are TGTGCCTGGAGGGAAGGACAGGGGACTAATGAAAAACTGTTTTTT.

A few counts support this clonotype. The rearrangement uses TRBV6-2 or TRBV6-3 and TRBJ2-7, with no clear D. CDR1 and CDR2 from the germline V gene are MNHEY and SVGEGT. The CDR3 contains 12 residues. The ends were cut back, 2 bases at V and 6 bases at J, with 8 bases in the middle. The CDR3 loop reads CASSYQISEQYF. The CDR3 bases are TGTGCCAGCAGTTACCAGATCTCCGAGCAGTACTTC.

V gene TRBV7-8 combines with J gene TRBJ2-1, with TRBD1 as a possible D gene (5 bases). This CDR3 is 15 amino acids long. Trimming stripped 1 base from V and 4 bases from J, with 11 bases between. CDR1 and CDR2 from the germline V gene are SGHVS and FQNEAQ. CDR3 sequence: CASSLGPGRYNEQFF. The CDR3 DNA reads TGTGCCAGCAGCTTAGGGCCAGGGCGTTACAATGAGCAGTTCTTC.

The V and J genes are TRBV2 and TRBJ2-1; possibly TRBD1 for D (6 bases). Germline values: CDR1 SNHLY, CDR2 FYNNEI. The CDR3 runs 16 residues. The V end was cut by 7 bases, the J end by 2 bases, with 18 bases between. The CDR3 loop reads CASIPSGTLTYNEQFF. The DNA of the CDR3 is TGTGCCAGCATCCCTTCAGGGACACTCACCTACAATGAGCAGTTCTTC.

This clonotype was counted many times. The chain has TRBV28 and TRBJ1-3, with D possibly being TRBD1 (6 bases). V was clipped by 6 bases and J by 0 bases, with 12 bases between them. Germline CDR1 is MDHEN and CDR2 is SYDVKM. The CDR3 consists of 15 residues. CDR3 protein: CASSSDRLSGNTIYF. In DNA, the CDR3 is TGTGCCAGCAGCTCCGACAGGCTCTCTGGAAACACCATATATTTT.

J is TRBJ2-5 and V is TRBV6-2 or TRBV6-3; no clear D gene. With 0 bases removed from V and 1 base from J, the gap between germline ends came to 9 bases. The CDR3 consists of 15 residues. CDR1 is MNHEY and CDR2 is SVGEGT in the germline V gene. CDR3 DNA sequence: TGTGCCAGCAGTTACTCGGGTGGGTCCCAAGAGACCCAGTACTTC. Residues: CASSYSGGSQETQYF.